The sequence of this TCR beta chain was determined in a study of T cell responses to AZD1222 COVID-19 vaccine. Second-dose groups at about 4 or about 12 weeks were pooled. In its sample, this clone was seen a few times. V was shortened by 1 base and J by 1 base, with 8 bases between the two germline ends. The germline gives CDR1 SQVTM, CDR2 ANQGSEA. CDR3 length: 15 residues. Sequenced by immunoSEQ multiplex PCR; TCRdb stores in-frame clones only, minus some. The sample lists 70,000 to 75,000 clones, roughly 75% seen once, with 40% to 55% in the top ten. This clonotype was sampled from an adult who received the AZD1222 COVID-19 vaccine. This specimen consisted of peripheral blood, obtained 28 days after the second AZD1222 dose. The chain employs TRBV29-1 and TRBJ2-6, with D tentatively TRBD2 (6 bases). CDR3 sequence (DNA): TGCAGCGTTGAAGTTGGAGGGTCTGGGGCCAACGTCCTGACTTTC. Amino acids: CSVEVGGSGANVLTF.